These 6 T cell receptor beta chains share one sample of origin, sequenced in a study of PD-1 blockade in classical Hodgkin lymphoma. Profiled with immunoSEQ multiplex PCR; TCRdb holds only in-frame clones, not every one. The table has 20,000 to 25,000 clones, around 64% seen once; the top ten hold about a sixth. Every one of the patients relapsed after autologous stem cell transplantation (brentuximab vedotin exposure was variable). The sample was peripheral blood mononuclear cells (PBMCs), taken at baseline. These receptor sequences come from a human donor with classical Hodgkin lymphoma.

The gene calls are TRBV19 and TRBJ2-1; D not resolved. Trimming took off 6 bases at V and 9 bases at J, with 15 bases between the two ends. Germline-derived CDR1 and CDR2 are LNHDA and SQIVND (reference sequence). This CDR3 contains 13 residues. The CDR3 nucleotides read TGTGCCAGTAGGAAGATAGGGCGTTCTGAGCAGTTCTTC. This translates into CASRKIGRSEQFF.

By its share, this clone is medium-sized (0.01 to 0.1%). The V call is TRBV28, the J call TRBJ2-1; the match to TRBD2 covers 10 bases. J lost 3 bases, V lost 3 bases, and 5 bases had no gene match. This CDR3 has 16 residues. Looked up from germline, CDR1 is MDHEN and CDR2 is SYDVKM. As DNA, the CDR3 is TGTGCCAGCAGTTTCCGAAGACTAGCGGGCTACAATGAGCAGTTCTTC. Amino acids: CASSFRRLAGYNEQFF.

V gene TRBV5-6 combines with J gene TRBJ2-1; 8 nucleotides line up with TRBD1. The CDR3 totals 12 residues. The germline gives CDR1 SGHDT, CDR2 YYEEEE. Trimming took 0 bases from V and 13 from J; bases not matched to a gene: 3. The CDR3 loop reads CASSLAGGVQFF. The CDR3 nucleotides are TGTGCCAGCAGCTTGGCAGGGGGCGTTCAGTTCTTC.

The chain is built from TRBV30 and TRBJ2-7; D remains unclear. The CDR3 is 15 residues long. The germline gives CDR1 GTSNPN, CDR2 SVGIG (reference sequence). V was clipped by 1 base and J by 7 bases, with 20 bases between them. This CDR3 is CAWSAPGRVGQEQYF. The CDR3 bases are TGTGCCTGGAGTGCCCCCGGACGTGTTGGGCAAGAGCAGTACTTC.

In its sample, this clone ranks as medium-sized. This chain links TRBV7-9 with TRBJ1-4; 7 bases align to TRBD1. The CDR3 loop spans 16 amino acids. Germline CDR1 and CDR2: SEHNR and FQNEAQ (reference sequence). Trimming cost V 4 bases and J 4 bases; bases outside gene matches: 9. The CDR3 spells CASSSERGQYNEKLFF. CDR3 bases: TGTGCCAGCAGCTCCGAGCGGGGACAGTATAATGAAAAACTGTTTTTT.

This clone turned up a few times. The chain uses TRBV7-9 and TRBJ1-6; maybe TRBD1 (5 bases). The germline V and J ends were trimmed by 7 bases and 0 bases, with 16 bases remaining between them. The CDR3 spans 17 residues. Per the germline V gene, CDR1 is SEHNR and CDR2 is FQNEAQ (reference sequence). CDR3 coding DNA: TGTGCCAGCACAAAACCCGGGGCCAGCTCCTATAATTCACCCCTCCACTTT. It yields the protein CASTKPGASSYNSPLHF.